These T cell receptor beta chains were read from a single sample in a study of blood T cell repertoires in COVID-19. Using immunoSEQ multiplex PCR, the repertoire was profiled, and TCRdb retains in-frame clones only, with some absent. The table records about 73,000 clones, over 80% of them present only once. Sequencing was done on a sample of peripheral blood. The receptors were sampled from a man at least 80 years old with active or convalescent COVID-19. Each CDR3 is given with its conserved first and last residue. The order of the fields is D gene, V gene, J gene, clone size, CDR3 DNA, CDR3 protein. A D gene is named only where the DNA matches it firmly. Clone size, where shown, is once, few, many, or a class for clones that have expanded.

-	TRBV7-9	TRBJ2-1	-	TGTGCCAGCAGCCGCGGGACGGCAGACAATGAGCAGTTCTTC	CASSRGTADNEQFF
-	TRBV6-5	TRBJ1-1	-	TGTGCCAGCAGTTACTCGAAGCCGGGTGTCACTGAAGCTTTCTTT	CASSYSKPGVTEAFF
TRBD2	TRBV28	TRBJ2-7	once	TGTGCCAGCGCCCTCGGGGGGGTTTCGTCCTACGAGCAGTACTTC	CASALGGVSSYEQYF
-	TRBV6-5	TRBJ1-1	-	TGTGCCAGCAGTTACGGCTTAAGGGGCACTGAAGCTTTCTTT	CASSYGLRGTEAFF
-	TRBV5-4	TRBJ1-3	-	TGTGCCAGCAGGCCAGGGAGGACTGGAAACACCATATATTTT	CASRPGRTGNTIYF
-	TRBV6-6	TRBJ1-2	-	TGTGCCAGCAGTTCAAACCAGGGGAATGGCTACACCTTC	CASSSNQGNGYTF
-	TRBV7-2	TRBJ1-5	-	TGTGCCAGCAAGGAGGACGGAGGAAGCAATCAGCCCCAGCATTTT	CASKEDGGSNQPQHF
TRBD2	TRBV25-1	TRBJ2-1	-	TGTGCCAGCACTAGGGGGACTAGCGGGGCTCTCTATAATGAGCAGTTCTTC	CASTRGTSGALYNEQFF
-	TRBV6-5	TRBJ2-5	-	TGTGCCAGCAGTACCGGACAGAGGACCCAGTACTTC	CASSTGQRTQYF
-	TRBV6-5	TRBJ2-5	-	TGTGCCAGCAGTTACTCCGCCCTCCAGAGGTCCAAGACCCAGTACTTC	CASSYSALQRSKTQYF
-	TRBV12-5	TRBJ1-5	once	TGTGCTAGTGGTTTGGGAGGGTCAGACAATCAGCCCCAGCATTTT	CASGLGGSDNQPQHF
TRBD1	TRBV30	TRBJ2-1	-	TGTGCCTGGAGGGGGACAGGCCGGGTAGGGCAGTTCTTC	CAWRGTGRVGQFF
-	TRBV4-3	TRBJ1-4	-	TGCGCCAGCAGCCAAGATCTCGCAGGCCCCGGAACTAATGAAAAACTGTTTTTT	CASSQDLAGPGTNEKLFF
TRBD1	TRBV5-1	TRBJ1-4	-	TGCGCCAGCAGCTTGGGACAGGGGAATGAAAAACTGTTTTTT	CASSLGQGNEKLFF
-	TRBV4-2	TRBJ1-2	-	TGTGCCAGCAGCCAAGATGGCGGGGCCTCTAACTATGGCTACACCTTC	CASSQDGGASNYGYTF
-	TRBV6-2/TRBV6-3	TRBJ1-1	-	TGTGCCAGCAGTTGGGAGGGAGGGACTGAAGCTTTCTTT	CASSWEGGTEAFF
-	TRBV10-1	TRBJ1-1	-	TGCGCCAGCAGTGCGACACGAACTGAAGCTTTCTTT	CASSATRTEAFF
-	TRBV5-1	TRBJ1-2	-	TGCGCCAGCAGCTTGGTAGCAGTTCCTAACTATGGCTACACCTTC	CASSLVAVPNYGYTF
-	TRBV19	TRBJ2-1	-	TGTGCCAGTAGTGCTTTTGGGGCGAGCTCCTACAATGAGCAGTTCTTC	CASSAFGASSYNEQFF
TRBD1	TRBV19	TRBJ1-1	once	TGTGCCAGTAGTCGGAGACAGGGCGCTGAAGCTTTCTTT	CASSRRQGAEAFF
-	TRBV12-3/TRBV12-4	TRBJ2-1	-	TGTGCCAGCAGTTCCACAGGGACTGAGCAGTTCTTC	CASSSTGTEQFF
-	TRBV6-5	TRBJ2-5	-	TGTGCCAGCAGCCCCTCGAGTGAGACCCAGTACTTC	CASSPSSETQYF
-	TRBV6-5	TRBJ2-7	-	TGTGCCAGCAGTTACTCGTACAGCTACGAGCAGTACTTC	CASSYSYSYEQYF
-	TRBV28	TRBJ2-3	-	TGTGCCAGCAGTTTATTCCAGAGACGGGGAAGGGGCACAGATACGCAGTATTTT	CASSLFQRRGRGTDTQYF
TRBD2	TRBV2	TRBJ2-1	-	TGTGCCAGCAGTTTAACCGGGACTAGCGGGAGGGTGGGTGAGCAGTTCTTC	CASSLTGTSGRVGEQFF
TRBD2	TRBV5-5	TRBJ2-1	-	TGTGCCAGCAGCTCAAGCGGGAACTCCTACAATGAGCAGTTCTTC	CASSSSGNSYNEQFF
-	TRBV5-6	TRBJ1-1	-	TGTGCCAGCACCGGGGGGTATGGAGGGCGGGACACTGAAGCTTTCTTT	CASTGGYGGRDTEAFF
-	TRBV7-2	TRBJ2-3	-	TGTGCCAGCAGCTTATTGGGCCCCAACACGGATACGCAGTATTTT	CASSLLGPNTDTQYF
-	TRBV6-1	TRBJ1-4	-	TGTGCCAGCAGTGCTAGCCGATTCCCTGCAACTAATGAAAAACTGTTTTTT	CASSASRFPATNEKLFF
-	TRBV2	TRBJ2-5	few	TGTGCCAGCCGCATCGGAGGAGAGACCCAGTACTTC	CASRIGGETQYF
-	TRBV4-1	TRBJ1-5	-	TGCGCCAGCAGCCAGGGACACTCGACTCAGCCCCAGCATTTT	CASSQGHSTQPQHF
-	TRBV5-6	TRBJ2-3	-	TGTGCCAGCAGCTTGGAGCGGCTAGGGTCAGATACGCAGTATTTT	CASSLERLGSDTQYF